This TCR beta chain was recovered during a study of T cell changes during pregnancy in multiple sclerosis. TCRdb keeps only in-frame clones here, not all; method: immunoSEQ multiplex PCR. The sample contains roughly 66,000 clones, around 93% of which appear only once. The receptor was derived from a female donor with multiple sclerosis, enrolled in a pregnancy study. This specimen was peripheral blood, taken in the first trimester of pregnancy.

CDR3 protein: CASSFSGREETQYF. The CDR3 DNA reads TGTGCCAGCAGTTTTAGCGGGAGGGAAGAGACCCAGTACTTC. This rearrangement joins TRBV28 to TRBJ2-5; TRBD2 aligns across 11 bases. CDR1 and CDR2 (germline): MDHEN, SYDVKM. The CDR3 length is 14 residues. Unmatched junction bases numbered 0, after V lost 3 bases and J lost 3 bases.